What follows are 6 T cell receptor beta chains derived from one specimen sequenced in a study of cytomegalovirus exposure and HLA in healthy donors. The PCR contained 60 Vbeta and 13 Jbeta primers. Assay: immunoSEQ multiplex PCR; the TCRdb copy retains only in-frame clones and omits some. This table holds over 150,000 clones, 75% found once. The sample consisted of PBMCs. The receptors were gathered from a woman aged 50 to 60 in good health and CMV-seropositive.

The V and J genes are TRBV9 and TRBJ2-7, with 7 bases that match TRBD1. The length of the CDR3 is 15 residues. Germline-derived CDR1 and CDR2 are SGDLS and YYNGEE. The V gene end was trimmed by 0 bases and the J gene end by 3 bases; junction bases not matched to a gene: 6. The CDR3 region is CASSVDDRTGYEQYF. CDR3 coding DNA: TGTGCCAGCAGCGTAGATGATCGGACAGGCTACGAGCAGTACTTC. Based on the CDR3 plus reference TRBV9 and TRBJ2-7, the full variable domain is DSGVTQTPKHLITATGQRVTLRCSPRSGDLSVYWYQQSLDQGLQFLIQYYNGEERAKGNILERFSAQQFPDLHSELNLSSLELGDSALYFCASSVDDRTGYEQYFGPGTRLTVT.

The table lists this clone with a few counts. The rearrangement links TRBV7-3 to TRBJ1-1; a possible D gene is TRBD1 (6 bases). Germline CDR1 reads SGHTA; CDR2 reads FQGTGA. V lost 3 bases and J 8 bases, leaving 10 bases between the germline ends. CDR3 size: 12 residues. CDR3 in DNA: TGTGCCAGCAGCTTGGGGGCTTACGAAGCTTTCTTT. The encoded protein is CASSLGAYEAFF.

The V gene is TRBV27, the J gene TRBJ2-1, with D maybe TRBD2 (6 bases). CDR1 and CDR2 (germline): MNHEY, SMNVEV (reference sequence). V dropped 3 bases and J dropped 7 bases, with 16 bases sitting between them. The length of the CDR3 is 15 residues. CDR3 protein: CASSFFLGGSNEQFF. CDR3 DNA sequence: TGTGCCAGCAGTTTCTTCCTGGGGGGAAGTAATGAGCAGTTCTTC.

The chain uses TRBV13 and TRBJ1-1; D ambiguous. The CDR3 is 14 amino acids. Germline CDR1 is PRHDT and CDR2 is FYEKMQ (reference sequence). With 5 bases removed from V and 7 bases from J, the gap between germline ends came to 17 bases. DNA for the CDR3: TGTGCCAGCAGCGTCCTGAGGGAGAGTAATGAAGCTTTCTTT. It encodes CASSVLRESNEAFF.

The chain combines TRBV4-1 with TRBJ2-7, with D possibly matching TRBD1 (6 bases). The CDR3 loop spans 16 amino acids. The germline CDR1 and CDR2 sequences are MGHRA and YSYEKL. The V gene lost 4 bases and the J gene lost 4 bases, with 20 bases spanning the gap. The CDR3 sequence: CASSPVGGRSGYEQYF. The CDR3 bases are TGCGCCAGCAGCCCCGTTGGGGGCAGGTCAGGGTACGAGCAGTACTTC.

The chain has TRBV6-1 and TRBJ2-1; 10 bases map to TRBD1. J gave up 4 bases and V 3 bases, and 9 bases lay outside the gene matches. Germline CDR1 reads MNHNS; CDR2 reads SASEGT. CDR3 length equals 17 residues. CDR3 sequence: CASSEGTGDIRYNEQFF. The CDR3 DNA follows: TGTGCCAGCAGTGAGGGGACAGGGGATATTAGGTACAATGAGCAGTTCTTC.